These 14 T cell receptor beta chains were sequenced from one sample in a study of vaccination and CD4 T cells after COVID-19. Antigens of these TCRs are unknown. Cultured CD4+ T-cell DNA underwent Oncomine TCR Beta short-read sequencing. In TCRdb, the PCR reads were re-called with MiXCR into one record per CDR3 protein. The table lists about 2,700 distinct CDR3 sequences, roughly 43% of them singletons. Treatment here: approximately nine-day PBMC culture with coronavirus spike peptide pools or control peptides (ViraFEST assay). Investigators obtained the unexposed donor's CD4+ T cells before the COVID-19 pandemic (2011-2018). The sequenced sample was CD4+ T cells from blood, cultured in vitro. These receptors came from a human donor in good health.

The chain joins TRBV6-1 to TRBJ1-5; TRBD1 aligns across 9 bases. Germline loops: CDR1 MNHNS, CDR2 SASEGT. Trimming cost V 6 bases and J 9 bases; bases outside gene matches: 6. The CDR3 extends over 13 amino acids. CDR3 DNA sequence: TGTGCCAGCAGCGCGGGACAGGGAAGGCCCCAGCATTTT. As protein: CASSAGQGRPQHF.

This clonotype has just one count. This chain uses TRBV14 with TRBJ1-1; no definite D call. The V gene's germline CDR1 is SGHDN and CDR2 FVKESK. The V end was cut by 1 base, the J end by 3 bases, with 12 bases between. This CDR3 contains 15 residues. As DNA, the CDR3 is TGTGCCAGCAGCCAAGCGGGTCCGGGATACACTGAAGCTTTCTTT. Translated, it gives CASSQAGPGYTEAFF.

The rearrangement joins TRBV20-1 to TRBJ2-1; TRBD1 matches 10 bases. The CDR3 is 16 residues long. J was trimmed by 2 bases and V by 0 bases; bases with no gene match: 4. Looked up from germline, CDR1 is DFQATT and CDR2 is SNEGSKA (reference sequence). CDR3 amino acids: CSARDQGQGTYNEQFF. CDR3 DNA sequence: TGCAGTGCTAGAGATCAGGGACAGGGGACCTACAATGAGCAGTTCTTC.

The CDR3 spells CAWADYNEQFF. The CDR3 DNA follows: TGTGCTTGGGCCGACTACAATGAGCAGTTCTTC. The rearrangement links TRBV2 to TRBJ2-1; D remains unclear. The CDR3 covers 11 residues. The germline V gene has CDR1 SNHLY and CDR2 FYNNEI.

This clonotype was seen more than once but under ten times. The CDR3 DNA sequence: TGTGCCAGCAGCCCTCGGGACTACACAGATACGCAGTATTTT. This sequence encodes CASSPRDYTDTQYF. J is TRBJ2-3 and V is TRBV7-3; 7 bases match TRBD2. CDR1 is SGHTA and CDR2 is FQGTGA in the germline V gene. There are 14 residues in the CDR3. The ends lost 5 bases at V and 2 bases at J; junction bases unmatched: 4.

This clonotype was observed a few times. The V gene is TRBV6-1, the J gene TRBJ1-2, with 7 bases identical to TRBD1. The CDR3 loop spans 14 amino acids. V gave up 5 bases and J gave up 3 bases; unmatched junction bases: 6. Per germline, CDR1 MNHNS and CDR2 SASEGT. In DNA form, the CDR3 reads TGTGCCAGCAGTCAATTCGGGACAGACTATGGCTACACCTTC. It specifies CASSQFGTDYGYTF.

This rearrangement joins TRBV6-1 to TRBJ2-7; 7 bases align to TRBD2. The CDR3 extends over 17 amino acids. The V and J ends lost 5 bases and 0 bases, in that order; junction bases with no gene match: 13. CDR1 and CDR2 (germline): MNHNS, SASEGT. The DNA for the CDR3 is TGTGCCAGCAGTCCTCCCCGGGGCGGCGGGGGCTCCTACGAGCAGTACTTC. The encoded protein is CASSPPRGGGGSYEQYF.

This clonotype was counted a few times. This chain joins TRBV20-1 and TRBJ2-3, with D tentatively TRBD1 or TRBD2 (5 bases each). Germline CDR1 is DFQATT and CDR2 is SNEGSKA (reference sequence). Trimming left V 6 bases short and J 5 bases short, with 18 bases between. This CDR3 contains 14 residues. The CDR3 region is CSALGRGWGDTQYF. CDR3 DNA sequence: TGCAGTGCGTTGGGGCGCGGGTGGGGAGATACGCAGTATTTT.

The chain combines TRBV20-1 with TRBJ2-5; 8 bases line up with TRBD2. The CDR3 is 18 residues long. Germline trimming cut 1 base from V and 2 bases from J; bases unmatched to any gene: 15. The germline V gene encodes CDR1 DFQATT and CDR2 SNEGSKA (reference sequence). The CDR3 bases are TGCAGTGCTAGAGCCTTCAACCGGGTAGCGGGGTTGCAAGAGACCCAGTACTTC. This translates into CSARAFNRVAGLQETQYF.

This clonotype occurred once. The chain combines TRBV2 with TRBJ1-3; D unresolved. Looked up from germline, CDR1 is SNHLY and CDR2 is FYNNEI. CDR3 size: 14 residues. The V end was cut by 3 bases, the J end by 0 bases, with 6 bases between. CDR3 protein: CASSEWSSGNTIYF. CDR3 nucleotide sequence: TGTGCCAGCAGTGAGTGGAGCTCTGGAAACACCATATATTTT.

This clonotype is labeled as medium-sized. The J gene is TRBJ2-6, the V gene TRBV10-1; D unresolved. There are 16 residues in the CDR3. CDR1 and CDR2 from the germline V gene are WNHNN and SYGVQD (reference sequence). V was pared by 4 bases and J by 0 bases, with 10 bases between. CDR3 amino acids: CASSVERRSGANVLTF. The DNA of the CDR3 is TGCGCCAGCAGTGTTGAGCGACGCTCTGGGGCCAACGTCCTGACTTTC.

This chain uses TRBV6-5 with TRBJ1-4; D call uncertain. V was clipped by 3 bases and J by 4 bases, with 15 bases between them. Germline V gene sequence: CDR1 MNHEY, CDR2 SVGAGI. This CDR3 comprises 16 residues. CDR3 nucleotides: TGTGCCAGCAGTTATACCCGACGACGGCTTAATGAAAAACTGTTTTTT. Its protein product is CASSYTRRRLNEKLFF.

This clonotype was seen a handful of times. This chain joins TRBV30 and TRBJ1-2, with D perhaps TRBD1 (5 bases). The germline gives CDR1 GTSNPN, CDR2 SVGIG (reference sequence). This CDR3 is 13 amino acids long. V dropped 4 bases and J dropped 4 bases, with 13 bases sitting between them. The CDR3 DNA reads TGTGCCTGGACCCCTTGGAGGGGCTATGGCTACACCTTC. Protein sequence: CAWTPWRGYGYTF.

V and J are TRBV27 and TRBJ2-3, with 10 bases fitting TRBD2. Trimming at V came to 1 base and at J to 2 bases, leaving 3 bases not matched to a gene. This CDR3 spans 16 amino acids. Germline assignment: CDR1 MNHEY and CDR2 SMNVEV (reference sequence). CDR3 residues: CASSLYLAGVTDTQYF. The CDR3 DNA reads TGTGCCAGCAGTTTATATCTAGCGGGAGTCACAGATACGCAGTATTTT.